Detailed here is one T cell receptor (beta chain). It lacks a known antigen. No much larger clone exists at a distance of one base, and base qualities are not known. Trimming takes 9 bases off V and 4 bases off J; junction bases not matched to a gene: 13. Spanning cysteine to phenylalanine, the CDR3 consists of 15 amino acids. The kept DNA is CDR3 alone, 45 bases in frame from the first base. The sample comes from a study of T cells after yellow fever vaccination (dated 2019 in TCRdb). Context from the whole study: The SMART-Seq v4 Ultra Low Input RNA kit was used to prepare libraries from fractions with low cell numbers. Blood samples were taken at several timepoints before and after primary and secondary immunization, and bulk PBMC replicates and cell subsets were isolated. Two healthy male donors, one aged 18 to 30 and one aged 30 to 40 years, made up the cohort. Bulk TCR alpha and beta repertoires were sequenced longitudinally to track T-cell clones before and after primary and booster YFV17D yellow fever vaccination. What the work shows at the level of the full study, not this receptor alone: Because abundant contaminating clonotypes from the bulk population could be contained in FACS-sorted repertoires, computational filtering was required. Compared with the primary T-cell response, the secondary T-cell response was faster but weaker, reaching its peak on day 5 rather than on day 15. After the booster, most clones that had expanded after primary vaccination were detected again (about 97% of CD4 and under 90% of CD8), suggesting broad maintenance of memory. A small fraction of clonotypes appeared in both the CD4 and CD8 compartments, likely as a result of convergent recombination. Because only two donors were included in the study, the extent to which the findings can be generalized is limited.

TCR cDNA was made using 5'RACE template switching, a step that added a universal primer site and unique molecular identifiers. Priming for cDNA synthesis came from both the TCR alpha and TCR beta constant segments. Libraries were amplified in two PCR steps, with sample barcodes and sequencing adapters added in the second step. Libraries were sequenced on Illumina HiSeq 2500 (2x100 bp) or NovaSeq (2x150 bp). The study's processing was this. MIGEC handled demultiplexing of reads and collapsing into UMI consensus sequences, while MiXCR performed V(D)J alignment. Using edgeR on replicate PBMC samples, clonotypes were called vaccine-responding if FDR was below 0.01 and the log2 fold change was above 5 up to day 15. CD4 or CD8 identity was assigned to each bulk clonotype according to whether the clonotype was present at higher abundance in the sequenced CD4 repertoire or the sequenced CD8 repertoire. TCRdb itself trimmed the public reads at Q25 with fastp, ran MiXCR and retained productive beta chains. Under each unique CDR3 protein, matching rows form one entry showing the most common genes and DNA. TCRdb, rather than the study authors, made the V and J calls. Recorded for this sample are over 110,000 distinct CDR3 sequences; about 8% of them occurred a single time. Clones ranked in the top ten supply less than 0.95% of the sample.

The treatment or condition label for this specimen denotes: live attenuated yellow fever vaccine strain. A standard Ficoll-Paque protocol was used to isolate PBMCs from peripheral blood. Dynabeads CD4 and CD8 positive selection kits were used to isolate the CD4 and CD8 T-cell fractions. TriZol was used to extract RNA from bulk PBMCs, CD4 and CD8 fractions, and dextramer-positive and dextramer-negative fractions. The TCR was taken from a man in his thirties or forties who received the YFV17D yellow fever vaccine. Source: CD4+ T cells sorted from PBMCs, taken 5 days after the yellow fever booster vaccination. The sequence links TRBV23-1 to TRBJ2-5; TRBD2 lines up with 8 middle nucleotides. TRBV23-1 is an ORF, with its function uncertain. The CDR3 in this case is CASTRAGTRAETQYF. The DNA reads as follows: TGCGCCAGTACCAGGGCCGGGACTAGGGCAGAGACCCAGTACTTC.